One sample yielded the 20 T cell receptor beta chains listed below, sequenced in a study of cytomegalovirus exposure and HLA in healthy donors. Amplification used 60 Vbeta primers and 13 Jbeta primers. Profiled with immunoSEQ multiplex PCR; TCRdb holds only in-frame clones, not every one. The repertoire holds around 57,000 clones, roughly 90% seen once, with roughly 1.6% in the top ten. Sequenced sample: PBMCs. The receptors shown here come from a man in his thirties or forties in good health and CMV-seropositive.

J is TRBJ1-1 and V is TRBV5-1; 8 bases fit TRBD1. Germline CDR1 SGHRS, CDR2 YFSETQ. Trimming took 3 bases from V and 4 from J; bases not matched to a gene: 2. The CDR3 is 13 amino acids. This chain's CDR3 is CASSSTGATEAFF. The CDR3 region has the DNA TGCGCCAGCAGCTCGACAGGGGCCACTGAAGCTTTCTTT. Combining the CDR3 with reference TRBV5-1 and TRBJ1-1 gives the whole variable domain KAGVTQTPRYLIKTRGQQVTLSCSPISGHRSVSWYQQTPGQGLQFLFEYFSETQRNKGNFPGRFSGRQFSNSRSEMNVSTLELGDSALYLCASSSTGATEAFFGQGTRLTVV.

J is TRBJ2-3 and V is TRBV19, with 8 nucleotides matching TRBD2. The germline gives CDR1 LNHDA, CDR2 SQIVND (reference sequence). The CDR3 has 15 amino acids. The J segment lost 0 bases and the V segment lost 6 bases, leaving 5 bases of the junction unmatched. The CDR3 bases are TGTGCCAGTAGAGGAACTAGCGGTAGCACAGATACGCAGTATTTT. Encoded protein: CASRGTSGSTDTQYF.

J is TRBJ2-5 and V is TRBV18; TRBD2 is a possible D gene (5 bases). V dropped 4 bases and J dropped 4 bases, with 7 bases sitting between them. Germline CDR1 reads KGHSH; CDR2 reads LQKENI. This CDR3 is 12 amino acids long. CDR3 nucleotide sequence: TGTGCCAGCTCACTACTAGGAGAGACCCAGTACTTC. Protein: CASSLLGETQYF.

This chain's CDR3 is CASSPRQGLYEQYF. The CDR3 DNA follows: TGTGCCAGCAGTCCCCGGCAGGGGTTGTACGAGCAGTACTTC. This rearrangement joins TRBV28 to TRBJ2-7; TRBD1 is a possible D gene (6 bases). CDR3 length: 14 residues. V gave up 5 bases and J gave up 4 bases, with 15 bases separating them. Looked up from germline, CDR1 is MDHEN and CDR2 is SYDVKM.

The chain couples TRBV7-6 to TRBJ1-1; TRBD1 is a possible D gene (6 bases). Between the trimmed V and J ends, which lost 5 bases and 1 base, there was a span of 11 bases. The CDR3 consists of 14 residues. Germline assignment: CDR1 SGHVS and CDR2 FNYEAQ. In DNA, the CDR3 is TGTGCCAGCAGCCCCCGGGGGGCGAACACTGAAGCTTTCTTT. Encoded protein: CASSPRGANTEAFF.

There are a few counts of this clone. V and J are TRBV11-2 and TRBJ2-7; D gene unclear. Germline loops: CDR1 SGHAT, CDR2 FQNNGV. The CDR3 is made up of 12 amino acids. Trimming took 3 bases from V and 6 from J, leaving 9 bases between them. CDR3 nucleotide sequence: TGTGCCAGCAGCTTCGCAGATACCGAGCAGTACTTC. Protein product: CASSFADTEQYF.

The chain uses TRBV6-5 and TRBJ1-4, with unresolved D. This CDR3 spans 12 amino acids. V was trimmed by 0 bases and J by 8 bases, leaving 4 bases between them. Germline V gene sequence: CDR1 MNHEY, CDR2 SVGAGI. The CDR3 nucleotides read TGTGCCAGCAGTTACTCTTCAGAAAAACTGTTTTTT. Encoded protein: CASSYSSEKLFF.

V is TRBV2 and J is TRBJ2-7; TRBD1 agrees at 8 bases. Germline V gene sequence: CDR1 SNHLY, CDR2 FYNNEI. The CDR3 has 16 residues. V lost 5 bases to trimming and J lost 0 bases; unmatched junction nucleotides: 9. The CDR3: CASSPVRGTGSYEQYF. DNA of the CDR3: TGTGCCAGCAGTCCAGTTCGGGGGACAGGCTCCTACGAGCAGTACTTC. Based on the CDR3 plus reference TRBV2 and TRBJ2-7, the full variable domain is EPEVTQTPSHQVTQMGQEVILRCVPISNHLYFYWYRQILGQKVEFLVSFYNNEISEKSEIFDDQFSVERPDGSNFTLKIRSTKLEDSAMYFCASSPVRGTGSYEQYFGPGTRLTVT.

This clone was found a few times. The gene calls are TRBV28 and TRBJ2-1; no clear D gene. This CDR3 is 14 amino acids long. Germline V gene data show CDR1 as MDHEN and CDR2 as SYDVKM. Trimming removed 6 bases from V and 2 bases from J, with 11 bases in between. CDR3 loop: CASSLLAAYNEQFF. For the CDR3, the DNA is TGTGCCAGCAGCCTCCTGGCCGCCTACAATGAGCAGTTCTTC.

The chain has TRBV30 and TRBJ1-1; perhaps TRBD1 as D (5 bases). Trimming took off 1 base at V and 9 bases at J, with 9 bases between the two ends. Germline V gene sequence: CDR1 GTSNPN, CDR2 SVGIG (reference sequence). This CDR3 has 11 amino acids. The CDR3 nucleotides are TGTGCCTGGAGTGACCAGGGAAAAGCTTTCTTT. It encodes CAWSDQGKAFF. Combining the CDR3 with reference TRBV30 and TRBJ1-1 gives the whole variable domain SQTIHQWPATLVQPVGSPLSLECTVEGTSNPNLYWYRQAAGRGLQLLFYSVGIGQISSEVPQNLSASRPQDRQFILSSKKLLLSDSGFYLCAWSDQGKAFFGQGTRLTVV.

J is TRBJ1-3 and V is TRBV2; 10 bases map to TRBD1. V was pared by 8 bases and J by 3 bases, with 4 bases of the junction left unmatched. The CDR3 is made up of 14 amino acids. CDR1 and CDR2 from the germline V gene are SNHLY and FYNNEI. The CDR3 region has the DNA TGTGCCAGCGCCGACAGGGGGCTTGGAAACACCATATATTTT. Translation gives CASADRGLGNTIYF.

The genes are TRBV7-8 and TRBJ1-5; 8 nucleotides line up with TRBD1. Germline CDR1 reads SGHVS; CDR2 reads FQNEAQ. Trimming removed 5 bases from V and 0 bases from J; junction bases left unmatched: 6. This CDR3 contains 16 residues. CDR3: CASSGTGGGSNQPQHF. CDR3 coding DNA: TGTGCCAGCAGCGGAACAGGGGGAGGTAGCAATCAGCCCCAGCATTTT.

The chain uses TRBV30 and TRBJ2-5; TRBD2 agrees at 9 bases. The CDR3 is 14 residues long. Germline V gene data show CDR1 as GTSNPN and CDR2 as SVGIG (reference sequence). After removal of 0 bases from V and 11 bases from J, the junction contained 10 bases not matched to a gene. The DNA of the CDR3 is TGTGCCTGGAGTGTAGAGCGGGAGGTATGGGAGCAGTACTTC. Translation gives CAWSVEREVWEQYF.

The chain combines TRBV19 with TRBJ1-1; no definite D call. Germline V gives CDR1 LNHDA, CDR2 SQIVND (reference sequence). V was clipped by 6 bases and J by 1 base, with 12 bases between them. The CDR3 runs 14 residues. The CDR3 nucleotides are TGTGCCAGTAGCCTCCCGGGAAGGAACACTGAAGCTTTCTTT. Translating gives CASSLPGRNTEAFF.

The chain uses TRBV10-3 and TRBJ1-2, with D possibly being TRBD1 (6 bases). In germline, CDR1 is ENHRY, CDR2 SYGVKD. CDR3 length: 16 residues. The V and J ends lost 3 bases and 7 bases respectively, with 21 bases between them. CDR3 amino acids: CAISEMVSDRLSGYTF. Written as DNA, the CDR3 is TGTGCCATCAGTGAAATGGTCTCCGACAGGTTAAGTGGCTACACCTTC.

This sequence joins TRBV14 and TRBJ1-4; 7 nucleotides line up with TRBD1. Germline V gene sequence: CDR1 SGHDN, CDR2 FVKESK. The CDR3 runs to 15 residues. The trim removed 4 bases at V and 0 bases at J, leaving 2 bases unmatched. Written as DNA, the CDR3 is TGTGCCAGCAGCCCGGGACAGTCAACTAATGAAAAACTGTTTTTT. Translated, it gives CASSPGQSTNEKLFF.

This clone showed up just a few times. The rearrangement uses TRBV7-2 and TRBJ2-7; 9 bases are shared with TRBD2. The CDR3 is 16 residues long. V shed 5 bases, J shed 5 bases, and the junction held 13 bases outside the gene matches. Germline lookup yields CDR1 SGHTA and CDR2 FQGNSA. CDR3 DNA: TGTGCCAGCAGCCCGAGCCCTGGTAGCGGGAGTAACGAGCAGTACTTC. It translates to CASSPSPGSGSNEQYF.

V gene TRBV13 combines with J gene TRBJ1-1; 9 bases fit TRBD1. V shed 6 bases and J 4 bases; nucleotides not matched to a gene: 18. This CDR3 is built from 18 residues. Per germline, CDR1 PRHDT and CDR2 FYEKMQ (reference sequence). CDR3 nucleotides: TGTGCCAGCAGTCCGTATCGACAGGGGGAGGATAGGTTCACTGAAGCTTTCTTT. It specifies CASSPYRQGEDRFTEAFF.

This clone was picked up a small number of times. Other DNA sequences of this sample code for an identical CDR3. The CDR3 loop reads CASSLEDRGNTIYF. In nucleotides, the CDR3 is TGTGCCAGCAGCTTAGAGGACAGGGGAAACACCATATATTTT. The rearrangement links TRBV7-9 to TRBJ1-3; 7 nucleotides agree with TRBD1. This CDR3 has 14 residues. Germline V gives CDR1 SEHNR, CDR2 FQNEAQ (reference sequence). Trimming at V came to 1 base and at J to 4 bases, leaving 1 base not matched to a gene. The complete variable domain, with remaining parts taken from reference TRBV7-9 and TRBJ1-3, reads DTGVSQNPRHKITKRGQNVTFRCDPISEHNRLYWYRQTLGQGPEFLTYFQNEAQLEKSRLLSDRFSAERPKGSFSTLEIQRTEQGDSAMYLCASSLEDRGNTIYFGEGSWLTVV.

The genes are TRBV30 and TRBJ2-7; D gene uncertain. Germline lookup yields CDR1 GTSNPN and CDR2 SVGIG (reference sequence). Trimming left V 0 bases short and J 5 bases short, with 11 bases between. CDR3 length equals 13 residues. CDR3: CAWSVELPNEQYF. The CDR3 region has the DNA TGTGCCTGGAGTGTTGAACTACCCAACGAGCAGTACTTC.